One and the same sample provided the 19 T cell receptor beta chains below, sequenced in a study of shared T cell receptors in the human thymus. Some clones are missing from TCRdb's copy, which holds only in-frame ones; the method was immunoSEQ multiplex PCR. The table shows more than 550,000 clones, with roughly 86% occurring only once. These sequences were also reported in another study, on human thymus T cells.

Sequencing used thymocytes. All receptors derive from a boy under two years old with a congenital heart defect.

The chain is built from TRBV18 and TRBJ1-1; weak D call: TRBD1 (5 bases). CDR3 length: 13 residues. Germline assignment: CDR1 KGHSH and CDR2 LQKENI. Trimming took 5 bases from V and 1 from J, leaving 8 bases between them. The CDR3: CASSFTGNTEAFF. The CDR3 DNA is TGTGCCAGCTCATTCACAGGGAACACTGAAGCTTTCTTT.

CDR3 in DNA: TGTGCCAGCAGCTTGGGGACGGAGGACAGACCCTATCAGCCCCAGCATTTT. Protein sequence: CASSLGTEDRPYQPQHF. The J gene is TRBJ1-5, the V gene TRBV5-4; maybe TRBD1 (6 bases). V lost 0 bases to trimming and J lost 5 bases, with 18 bases between them. The CDR3 runs 17 residues. Germline V gene data show CDR1 as SGHNT and CDR2 as YYREEE (reference sequence). Full variable domain (rest looked up from reference TRBV5-4 and TRBJ1-5): ETGVTQSPTHLIKTRGQQVTLRCSSQSGHNTVSWYQQALGQGPQFIFQYYREEENGRGNFPPRFSGLQFPNYSSELNVNALELDDSALYLCASSLGTEDRPYQPQHFGDGTRLSIL.

This clone was observed once. V gene TRBV30 combines with J gene TRBJ2-6, with a weak D call TRBD2 (6 bases). From germline, CDR1 is GTSNPN and CDR2 SVGIG (reference sequence). Between the trimmed V and J ends, which lost 1 base and 0 bases, there was a span of 10 bases. The CDR3 covers 16 residues. CDR3: CAWSGGGISGANVLTF. The CDR3 nucleotides are TGTGCCTGGAGTGGTGGGGGGATCTCTGGGGCCAACGTCCTGACTTTC. Full variable domain (rest looked up from reference TRBV30 and TRBJ2-6): SQTIHQWPATLVQPVGSPLSLECTVEGTSNPNLYWYRQAAGRGLQLLFYSVGIGQISSEVPQNLSASRPQDRQFILSSKKLLLSDSGFYLCAWSGGGISGANVLTFGAGSRLTVL.

V gene TRBV25-1 combines with J gene TRBJ2-1, with TRBD2 matching over 8 bases. The J segment lost 4 bases and the V segment lost 2 bases, leaving 4 bases of the junction unmatched. The CDR3 loop spans 15 amino acids. Germline CDR1 MGHDK, CDR2 SYGVNS. The CDR3, as DNA: TGTGCCAGCAGTGAAGGGGCGGGAGGTTACAATGAGCAGTTCTTC. Translating it yields CASSEGAGGYNEQFF.

This sequence joins TRBV4-1 and TRBJ2-1, with TRBD1 matching over 7 bases. Trimming took 4 bases from V and 8 from J; bases not matched to a gene: 5. Per the germline V gene, CDR1 is MGHRA and CDR2 is YSYEKL. The CDR3 extends over 13 amino acids. The CDR3 nucleotides read TGCGCCAGCAGCCCCAAGGGGGCCGATGAGCAGTTCTTC. Protein product: CASSPKGADEQFF.

This chain joins TRBV28 and TRBJ2-4; 7 nucleotides line up with TRBD2. CDR3 length: 18 amino acids. The V gene end was trimmed by 6 bases and the J gene end by 1 base; junction bases not matched to a gene: 15. The germline V gene has CDR1 MDHEN and CDR2 SYDVKM. This CDR3 is CASRSWAGESRAKNIQYF. The CDR3 DNA follows: TGTGCCAGCAGGAGTTGGGCGGGAGAGAGTCGGGCCAAAAACATTCAGTACTTC.

The rearrangement uses TRBV6-6 and TRBJ2-2, with 7 bases identical to TRBD1. This CDR3 has 15 residues. Per germline, CDR1 MNHNY and CDR2 SVGAGI (reference sequence). Trimming took 2 bases from V and 0 from J; bases not matched to a gene: 0. Written as DNA, the CDR3 is TGTGCCAGCAGTTACGGGACAGCGAACACCGGGGAGCTGTTTTTT. Its translation is CASSYGTANTGELFF.

This chain links TRBV29-1 with TRBJ2-7; 10 bases are shared with TRBD1. The CDR3 is made up of 13 amino acids. J lost 3 bases, V lost 4 bases, and 3 bases had no gene match. The germline V gene encodes CDR1 SQVTM and CDR2 ANQGSEA. This chain's CDR3 is CSVGGTGVYEQYF. The CDR3 bases are TGCAGCGTTGGGGGGACAGGGGTCTACGAGCAGTACTTC.

The chain employs TRBV19 and TRBJ1-1, with TRBD1 identical over 12 bases. V lost 7 bases and J lost 4; bases outside the gene matches: 10. The germline gives CDR1 LNHDA, CDR2 SQIVND (reference sequence). CDR3 length equals 16 residues. The CDR3 bases are TGTGCCAGTACCCCCGGGACAGGGGGCTTAGGCACTGAAGCTTTCTTT. Amino acids: CASTPGTGGLGTEAFF.

This chain connects TRBV6-1 to TRBJ2-7, with TRBD1 matching over 10 bases. The CDR3 has 18 residues. With 4 bases clipped from V and 0 bases from J, the junction kept 12 bases outside the gene matches. Germline-derived CDR1 and CDR2 are MNHNS and SASEGT. CDR3 sequence: CASSGTGGPHSNSYEQYF. In nucleotides, the CDR3 is TGTGCCAGCAGTGGGACAGGGGGGCCCCACTCAAACTCCTACGAGCAGTACTTC.

CDR3 sequence (DNA): TGCGCCAGCAGCCCAGCGGGACGGCGATATGGCTACACCTTC. As protein: CASSPAGRRYGYTF. This chain links TRBV4-3 with TRBJ1-2; D may be TRBD1 (5 bases). The CDR3 extends over 14 amino acids. Germline CDR1 and CDR2: LGHNA and YSLEER. Trimming left V 4 bases short and J 5 bases short, with 14 bases between.

The chain carries TRBV14 and TRBJ1-1; D perhaps matches TRBD1 (6 bases). V gave up 2 bases and J gave up 0 bases, with 7 bases separating them. The CDR3 has 14 residues. Germline values: CDR1 SGHDN, CDR2 FVKESK. The CDR3 is CASSQQGMNTEAFF. CDR3 bases: TGTGCCAGCAGCCAACAGGGGATGAACACTGAAGCTTTCTTT.

V is TRBV14 and J is TRBJ2-7; 8 bases are a match to TRBD1. Germline V gives CDR1 SGHDN, CDR2 FVKESK. V shed 5 bases, J shed 1 base, and the junction held 4 bases outside the gene matches. The CDR3 totals 14 residues. CDR3 in DNA: TGTGCCAGCAGCATACAGGGGGGATCCTACGAGCAGTACTTC. It codes for CASSIQGGSYEQYF.

The chain uses TRBV14 and TRBJ2-7, with D possibly being TRBD2 (5 bases). Germline loops: CDR1 SGHDN, CDR2 FVKESK. V was clipped by 0 bases and J by 4 bases, with 22 bases between them. The CDR3 length is 18 residues. CDR3 region: CASSQERTRPASGYEQYF. CDR3 nucleotides: TGTGCCAGCAGCCAAGAGAGGACTCGGCCGGCGAGCGGATACGAGCAGTACTTC. Based on the CDR3 plus reference TRBV14 and TRBJ2-7, the full variable domain is EAGVTQFPSHSVIEKGQTVTLRCDPISGHDNLYWYRRVMGKEIKFLLHFVKESKQDESGMPNNRFLAERTGGTYSTLKVQPAELEDSGVYFCASSQERTRPASGYEQYFGPGTRLTVT.

The rearrangement uses TRBV7-2 and TRBJ2-3, with TRBD2 matching 7 bases. Per the germline V gene, CDR1 is SGHTA and CDR2 is FQGNSA. CDR3 size: 15 residues. The ends lost 3 bases at V and 0 bases at J; junction bases unmatched: 3. The CDR3 bases are TGTGCCAGCAGCTTTCAGCGGGAAAGCACAGATACGCAGTATTTT. This encodes CASSFQRESTDTQYF.

This clone was counted once. The CDR3 DNA sequence: TGTGCCAGCAGCCCACCGCCCGGGACAGGGGATGGCTACACCTTC. Protein: CASSPPPGTGDGYTF. V usage is TRBV7-4 and J usage is TRBJ1-2, with 10 bases that match TRBD1. The CDR3 length is 15 residues. Trimming removed 5 bases from V and 6 bases from J; junction bases left unmatched: 9. From germline, CDR1 is SGHVT and CDR2 SQSDAQ.

The chain has TRBV4-3 and TRBJ1-5; 8 nucleotides line up with TRBD1. Germline assignment: CDR1 LGHNA and CDR2 YSLEER. The CDR3 runs 17 residues. V lost 3 bases to trimming and J lost 5 bases; unmatched junction nucleotides: 12. In nucleotides, the CDR3 is TGCGCCAGCAGCCAGTCGTCGGACAGGGAGTATCATCAGCCCCAGCATTTT. Its protein product is CASSQSSDREYHQPQHF.

The chain is built from TRBV28 and TRBJ2-3; D might be TRBD2 (7 bases). V dropped 3 bases and J dropped 6 bases, with 25 bases sitting between them. Germline V gives CDR1 MDHEN, CDR2 SYDVKM. The CDR3 length is 18 residues. CDR3 amino acids: CASSFQRGILGGMDTQYF. DNA for the CDR3: TGTGCCAGCAGTTTCCAAAGGGGGATCCTGGGAGGGATGGATACGCAGTATTTT.

The gene calls are TRBV20-1 and TRBJ2-3, with D perhaps matching TRBD2 (6 bases). Trimming stripped 7 bases from V and 3 bases from J, with 8 bases between. The V gene's germline CDR1 is DFQATT and CDR2 SNEGSKA (reference sequence). CDR3 length equals 11 residues. The CDR3 loop reads CSVTSTDTQYF. The CDR3, as DNA: TGCAGTGTGACTAGTACAGATACGCAGTATTTT.